Shown below are 9 T cell receptor beta chains from a single sample sequenced in a study of blood T cell repertoires in COVID-19. Measured with immunoSEQ multiplex PCR; TCRdb has only the in-frame clones, and not every one. The sample lists about 200,000 clones, 80% to 90% occurring once. The material sequenced was PBMCs or T cells enriched from blood (not recorded which). The receptors here all came from a woman in her forties with acute COVID-19.

V is TRBV2 and J is TRBJ2-1; 9 nucleotides match TRBD1. This CDR3 comprises 13 residues. Per germline, CDR1 SNHLY and CDR2 FYNNEI. Losses at the gene ends were 6 bases for V and 8 bases for J; bases not matched to a gene: 5. This CDR3 reads CASRGQGGDEQFF. In nucleotides, the CDR3 is TGTGCCAGCAGGGGACAGGGCGGCGATGAGCAGTTCTTC.

This chain connects TRBV7-2 to TRBJ2-7, with 16 bases matching TRBD2. Germline V gene data show CDR1 as SGHTA and CDR2 as FQGNSA. CDR3 length: 18 amino acids. Trimming cost V 6 bases and J 5 bases; bases outside gene matches: 13. The CDR3 DNA reads TGTGCCAGCAGTTCTGCCTCCGGGACTAGCGGGAGGGCCAACGAGCAGTACTTC. Residues: CASSSASGTSGRANEQYF.

CDR3 protein: CASSPGVYNEQFF. CDR3 nucleotides: TGTGCCAGTAGTCCCGGGGTCTACAATGAGCAGTTCTTC. This chain uses TRBV19 with TRBJ2-1, with D tentatively TRBD2 (5 bases). This CDR3 contains 13 residues. CDR1 LNHDA and CDR2 SQIVND come from the germline V gene (reference sequence). V shed 5 bases and J shed 3 bases, with 8 bases lying between them.

This clone was detected only once. The rearrangement joins TRBV19 to TRBJ2-7; D is perhaps TRBD1 (5 bases). The germline V gene has CDR1 LNHDA and CDR2 SQIVND (reference sequence). This CDR3 region has 14 residues. Trimming removed 3 bases at V and 4 bases at J, with 13 bases between. The CDR3 loop is CASSIQGSLYEQYF. CDR3 nucleotide sequence: TGTGCCAGTAGTATCCAGGGAAGCCTGTACGAGCAGTACTTC.

As DNA, the CDR3 is TGTGCCAGCATCTTCGGCGACAGCTACGAGCAGTACTTC. It translates to CASIFGDSYEQYF. The V call is TRBV2, the J call TRBJ2-7, with D possibly matching TRBD1 (5 bases). CDR1 and CDR2 from the germline V gene are SNHLY and FYNNEI. Trimming pared 7 bases from V and 3 bases from J, leaving 13 bases between. The CDR3 has 13 amino acids.

The J gene is TRBJ1-5, the V gene TRBV6-5, with TRBD1 identical over 10 bases. The CDR3 runs 15 residues. The trim removed 7 bases at V and 7 bases at J, leaving 10 bases unmatched. Germline V gene lookup returns CDR1 MNHEY and CDR2 SVGAGI. The CDR3 here is CASTGGTGARQPQHF. The CDR3 region has the DNA TGTGCCAGCACCGGGGGGACAGGGGCCCGGCAGCCCCAGCATTTT.

The gene calls are TRBV5-8 and TRBJ2-6, with TRBD1 as a possible D gene (6 bases). The CDR3 contains 18 residues. V was clipped by 0 bases and J by 0 bases, with 13 bases between them. Germline CDR1 SGHTS, CDR2 YDEGEE. CDR3 DNA: TGTGCCAGCAGCTTGGCAGGGGTCCTTAACTCTGGGGCCAACGTCCTGACTTTC. Its protein is CASSLAGVLNSGANVLTF.

This sequence joins TRBV28 and TRBJ1-3, with D unresolved. Germline V gene lookup returns CDR1 MDHEN and CDR2 SYDVKM. V lost 6 bases to trimming and J lost 4 bases, with 7 bases between them. This CDR3 comprises 12 residues. This CDR3 reads CASRVTGNTIYF. The CDR3 nucleotides read TGTGCCAGCAGGGTCACAGGAAACACCATATATTTT.

V gene TRBV19 combines with J gene TRBJ2-2; TRBD2 matches at 13 bases. Germline values: CDR1 LNHDA, CDR2 SQIVND (reference sequence). V lost 6 bases and J lost 4; bases outside the gene matches: 17. The CDR3 loop spans 20 amino acids. The chain's CDR3 is CASSLSRRRLAGGTTGELFF. The CDR3 DNA reads TGTGCCAGTAGCCTCAGTCGACGGCGACTAGCGGGAGGCACCACCGGGGAGCTGTTTTTT.